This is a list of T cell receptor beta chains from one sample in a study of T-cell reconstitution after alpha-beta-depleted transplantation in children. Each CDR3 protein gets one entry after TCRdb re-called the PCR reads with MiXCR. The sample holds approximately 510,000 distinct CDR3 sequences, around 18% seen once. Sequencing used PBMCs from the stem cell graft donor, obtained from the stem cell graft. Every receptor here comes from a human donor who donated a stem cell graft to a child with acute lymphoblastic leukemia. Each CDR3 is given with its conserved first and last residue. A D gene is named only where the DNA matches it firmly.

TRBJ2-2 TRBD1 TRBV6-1 CASIETGGDPGELFF
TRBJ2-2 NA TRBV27 CASSLWDGAAGELFF
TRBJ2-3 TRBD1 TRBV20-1 CSASRQGSTDTQYF
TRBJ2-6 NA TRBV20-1 CSARASAGANVLTF
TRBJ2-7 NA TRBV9 CASSALATGFHEQYF
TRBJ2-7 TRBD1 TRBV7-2 CASSLRPGGGGNEQYF
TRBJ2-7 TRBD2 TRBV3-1 CASSRPGLAYEQYF
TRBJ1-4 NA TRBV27 CASSLAGADEKLFF
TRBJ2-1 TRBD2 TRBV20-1 CSATPRGLARRRSYNEQFF
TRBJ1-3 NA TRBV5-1 CASSGEGSQVYF
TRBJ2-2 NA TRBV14 CASSRLSPGRAGELFF
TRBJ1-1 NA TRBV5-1 CASRAGRDTEAFF
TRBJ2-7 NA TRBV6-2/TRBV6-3 CATYPRDHSYEQYF
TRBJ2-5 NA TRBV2 CASTPLPIARGETQYF
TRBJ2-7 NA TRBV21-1 CASSTGPGGYEQYF
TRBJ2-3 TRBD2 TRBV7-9 CASSLHSGGTDTQYF
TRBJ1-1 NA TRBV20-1 CSARFGTMNTEAFF
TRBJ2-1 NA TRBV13 CASTLGGAGDNEQFF
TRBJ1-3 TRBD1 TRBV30 CAWTLPPGQGGNTIYF
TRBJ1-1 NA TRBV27 CASSLPGTEAFF
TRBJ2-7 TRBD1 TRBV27 CASSPRTGRTASYEQYF
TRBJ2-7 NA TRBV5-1 CASSFLRDTRYEQYF